A selection of T cell receptor beta chains follows, all from one sample in a study of blood T cell repertoires in COVID-19. The repertoire was sequenced with immunoSEQ multiplex PCR; TCRdb's copy has only in-frame clones and lacks some. In the table there are 380,000 or so clones, 86% of which are singletons. The sequenced sample was peripheral blood. These receptors were taken from a woman in her fifties or sixties with COVID-19, enrolled during active disease. Each CDR3 is given with its conserved first and last residue. D genes are given only for firm matches. A clone size is listed for some rows: how often the clone was seen (once, few, many), or a class if it is expanded.

TRBV9,TRBJ2-1,TRBD2,NA,CASSGGTSGGRNNEQFF,TGTGCCAGCAGCGGAGGGACTAGCGGGGGGCGGAACAATGAGCAGTTCTTC
TRBV6-1,TRBJ1-1,TRBD1,NA,CASSEAWTGYRNTEAFF,TGTGCCAGCAGTGAAGCGTGGACAGGTTACAGGAACACTGAAGCTTTCTTT
TRBV11-2,TRBJ1-1,NA,once,CASSLDLGRVGAFF,TGTGCCAGCAGCTTAGATCTAGGCAGGGTGGGGGCTTTCTTT
TRBV12-3/TRBV12-4,TRBJ2-1,TRBD2,NA,CASTSGGYNEQFF,TGTGCCAGCACTAGCGGGGGGTACAATGAGCAGTTCTTC
TRBV6-6,TRBJ1-1,TRBD1,NA,CASRTDRGMNTEAFF,TGTGCCAGCAGGACGGACAGGGGAATGAACACTGAAGCTTTCTTT
TRBV23-1,TRBJ1-5,NA,NA,CASSHAQGHQARVYSNQPQHF,TGCGCCAGCAGTCACGCTCAGGGCCATCAGGCGAGAGTATATAGCAATCAGCCCCAGCATTTT
TRBV19,TRBJ1-2,TRBD1,NA,CASSISPGQLNYGYTF,TGTGCCAGTAGTATTTCTCCGGGACAGCTAAACTATGGCTACACCTTC
TRBV15,TRBJ1-5,TRBD1,few,CATSGRQGRRDQPQHF,TGTGCCACCAGCGGGCGACAGGGGAGGAGGGATCAGCCCCAGCATTTT
TRBV5-6,TRBJ1-2,TRBD1,NA,CASRRLTGFGYTF,TGTGCCAGCAGGCGACTGACAGGGTTCGGCTACACCTTC
TRBV7-2,TRBJ2-3,NA,NA,CASSKNPTAFATDTQYF,TGTGCCAGCAGCAAAAATCCGACAGCCTTTGCCACAGATACGCAGTATTTT
TRBV9,TRBJ1-1,NA,NA,CASSLTGMSTEAFF,TGTGCCAGCAGCCTCACGGGGATGAGCACTGAAGCTTTCTTT
TRBV6-5,TRBJ2-3,NA,NA,CASIPGGRDTQYF,TGTGCCAGCATCCCAGGGGGGCGGGATACGCAGTATTTT
TRBV23-1,TRBJ1-4,TRBD1,once,CASSYGGTDPATNEKLFF,TGCGCCAGCAGTTATGGGGGGACAGACCCTGCAACTAATGAAAAACTGTTTTTT
TRBV15,TRBJ1-1,NA,NA,CATSRYMNTEAFF,TGTGCCACCAGCCGTTATATGAACACTGAAGCTTTCTTT
TRBV5-4,TRBJ1-2,TRBD1,NA,CASRGTGANYGYTF,TGTGCCAGCAGAGGGACAGGGGCTAACTATGGCTACACCTTC
TRBV5-1,TRBJ2-7,NA,NA,CASSLVGTGTYEQYF,TGCGCCAGCAGCTTGGTGGGCACCGGAACCTACGAGCAGTACTTC
TRBV7-9,TRBJ1-4,NA,few,CASSPRWTDEKLFF,TGTGCCAGCAGCCCTAGATGGACAGATGAAAAACTGTTTTTT
TRBV6-5,TRBJ2-7,NA,NA,CASSYEDRTDEQYF,TGTGCCAGCAGTTATGAGGACAGAACCGACGAGCAGTACTTC
TRBV11-3,TRBJ1-5,NA,few,CASSFSGNQPQHF,TGTGCCAGCAGCTTCTCGGGTAATCAGCCCCAGCATTTT
TRBV7-8,TRBJ1-1,NA,NA,CASSLSQNTEAFF,TGTGCCAGCAGCTTAAGCCAGAACACTGAAGCTTTCTTT
TRBV6-6,TRBJ1-3,TRBD1,NA,CASSYTLQGTGNTIYF,TGTGCCAGCAGTTACACCCTACAGGGGACCGGAAACACCATATATTTT
TRBV5-1,TRBJ2-7,TRBD2,NA,CASSPESGGSYEQYF,TGCGCCAGCAGCCCCGAAAGCGGGGGCTCCTACGAGCAGTACTTC
TRBV11-3,TRBJ2-2,NA,once,CASSLPGELFF,TGTGCCAGCAGCCTTCCCGGGGAGCTGTTTTTT
TRBV2,TRBJ2-7,TRBD2,NA,CASNIREGTEQYF,TGTGCCAGCAACATCAGGGAGGGAACCGAGCAGTACTTC
TRBV2,TRBJ1-5,TRBD1,NA,CASSDPTGGAGQPQHF,TGTGCCAGCAGTGACCCGACAGGGGGCGCGGGGCAGCCCCAGCATTTT
TRBV9,TRBJ2-7,TRBD1,NA,CASSVGTGMNEQYF,TGTGCCAGCAGCGTTGGGACAGGGATGAACGAGCAGTACTTC
TRBV7-6,TRBJ1-6,TRBD1,NA,CASSSWTGHNSPLHF,TGTGCCAGCAGCTCGTGGACAGGGCATAATTCACCCCTCCACTTT
TRBV18,TRBJ2-5,NA,NA,CASSLGLGVEETQYF,TGTGCCAGCTCACTCGGCCTGGGAGTTGAAGAGACCCAGTACTTC
TRBV5-6,TRBJ2-3,NA,NA,CASSLGRADTQYF,TGTGCCAGCAGCTTGGGGCGGGCAGATACGCAGTATTTT
TRBV13,TRBJ2-3,TRBD2,NA,CASSSPGSGGRVDTQYF,TGTGCCAGCAGCTCCCCTGGTAGCGGGGGGCGAGTGGATACGCAGTATTTT
TRBV19,TRBJ1-2,TRBD1,once,CASRLGGQGNYGYTF,TGTGCCAGTAGGTTGGGAGGACAGGGAAACTATGGCTACACCTTC
TRBV27,TRBJ2-3,TRBD2,NA,CASSRAMGLAADTQYF,TGTGCCAGCAGTCGAGCGATGGGACTAGCGGCAGATACGCAGTATTTT
TRBV27,TRBJ1-6,TRBD1,few,CASSHTTGGNSPLHF,TGTGCCAGCAGTCATACGACAGGGGGTAATTCACCCCTCCACTTT
TRBV9,TRBJ2-5,NA,NA,CASSVGSSGQETQYF,TGTGCCAGCAGCGTTGGCTCGTCGGGGCAAGAGACCCAGTACTTC
TRBV6-5,TRBJ1-6,NA,NA,CASSYSRGGSPLHF,TGTGCCAGCAGTTACTCGAGAGGGGGTTCACCCCTCCACTTT
TRBV5-1,TRBJ2-3,TRBD2,NA,CASQPLLAGATDTQYF,TGCGCCAGCCAACCGTTACTAGCGGGGGCCACAGATACGCAGTATTTT
TRBV19,TRBJ2-6,NA,NA,CASSSYSWSGANVLTF,TGTGCCAGTAGTTCTTACAGCTGGTCTGGGGCCAACGTCCTGACTTTC
TRBV18,TRBJ2-2,NA,NA,CASSPRTANTGELFF,TGTGCCAGCTCACCCAGGACAGCGAACACCGGGGAGCTGTTTTTT
TRBV5-3,TRBJ1-5,NA,NA,CARSLAGLGPREPQHF,TGTGCCAGAAGCTTGGCAGGGTTGGGCCCACGGGAGCCCCAGCATTTT
TRBV3-1/TRBV3-2,TRBJ2-7,NA,NA,CASSQAGGHEQYF,TGTGCCAGCAGCCAGGCCGGGGGGCACGAGCAGTACTTC
TRBV27,TRBJ2-3,NA,NA,CASSPQGRTTDTQYF,TGTGCCAGCAGTCCACAGGGACGGACCACAGATACGCAGTATTTT
TRBV19,TRBJ2-5,NA,NA,CASSISRGETQYF,TGTGCCAGTAGTATCAGTCGGGGGGAGACCCAGTACTTC
TRBV14,TRBJ2-5,TRBD1,NA,CASSYAEDRAETQYF,TGTGCCAGCAGCTATGCAGAGGACAGGGCAGAGACCCAGTACTTC
TRBV2,TRBJ2-7,TRBD2,NA,CASSIGGANGEQYF,TGTGCCAGCAGTATCGGGGGGGCCAATGGCGAGCAGTACTTC